This entry features one T cell receptor (beta chain) sequence. Germline CDR1 is SGDLS and CDR2 is YYNGEE. V lost 2 bases to trimming and J lost 4 bases; unmatched junction nucleotides: 4. CDR3 size: 14 residues. The data derive from a study of blood T cell repertoires in COVID-19. TCRdb's copy holds only in-frame clones and misses some; the assay was immunoSEQ multiplex PCR. The sample lists 140,000 to 150,000 clones, about 92% occurring once. Sequenced material: peripheral blood. The genes are TRBV9 and TRBJ2-5, with 8 bases lining up with TRBD1. The clonotype was recovered from a human donor in a cohort sampled during active COVID-19. The CDR3 bases are TGTGCCAGCAGCGTGCAGGGGGCAGGAGAGACCCAGTACTTC. Its translation is CASSVQGAGETQYF.